The source of this T cell receptor beta chain is a study of blood T cell repertoires in COVID-19. About the research overall: Sources were T cells, B-cell-depleted T cells, or PBMCs; the material itself was cDNA or gDNA.

In the original analysis: By means of reference gene primer amplification, nucleated cell counts were estimated. The repertoire was sequenced with immunoSEQ multiplex PCR; TCRdb's copy has only in-frame clones and lacks some. V and J calls plus clone size are reproduced from that table; the DNA served to infer D and trimming. There are around 130,000 clones in the sample; roughly 80% occur only once, and 9% to 13% lies in the top ten. The CDR3 has 13 amino acids. Per germline, CDR1 WNHNN and CDR2 SYGVQD (reference sequence). Losses at the gene ends were 4 bases for V and 7 bases for J; bases not matched to a gene: 6.

Sequencing used peripheral blood. The chain combines TRBV10-1 with TRBJ2-7; the match to TRBD1 covers 8 bases. The origin of this receptor is a human donor in a cohort sampled during active COVID-19. The CDR3 spells CASSGPNRGEQYF. The CDR3, as DNA: TGCGCCAGCAGTGGCCCCAACAGGGGGGAGCAGTACTTC.